This TCR beta chain appears in the sequencing data of a study of regulatory T cells in long-lasting Graves disease. The CDR3 is 15 amino acids. The germline V and J ends were trimmed by 3 bases and 2 bases, with 12 bases remaining between them. Germline V CDR1 and CDR2: MDHEN, SYDVKM. Construction of the TCR beta libraries employed iRepertoire HTBI primers in conjunction with Arm-PCR of CDR3 regions. One entry per CDR3 protein results from TCRdb running MiXCR on the multiplex PCR reads. Of approximately 380,000 distinct CDR3 sequences detected, under 25% appear once; the ten largest clones hold less than 25%. Regarding time point: persistent/refractory GD, antithyroid drugs over 5 years with positive TRAb. Following extraction of RNA from PBMCs, that RNA was used to make the TCR library. Findings of the study overall: What was studied was peripheral blood only, and not thyroid tissue.

This clonotype appeared a few times. Its antigen is still unknown. This sequence joins TRBV28 and TRBJ2-3; D may be TRBD2 (6 bases). This TCR was sampled from a female donor with Graves disease. Source: peripheral blood mononuclear cells (PBMCs), taken when the disease was refractory, from a patient treated with antithyroid drugs. The CDR3 reads CASSFLGGNTDTQYF. In DNA, the CDR3 is TGTGCCAGCAGTTTCCTCGGGGGTAACACAGATACGCAGTATTTT.